The 3 T cell receptor beta chains below all came from one sample that was sequenced in a study of radiotherapy plus CTLA-4 blockade in lung cancer. This table comes from immunoSEQ multiplex PCR, and its TCRdb copy is limited to in-frame clones, with some not included. The table lists around 80,000 clones, under 90% of them singletons. The input for sequencing was peripheral blood, taken from a patient treated with radiotherapy plus ipilimumab. The receptors originated from a human donor with non-small cell lung cancer who had stable disease on radiotherapy plus ipilimumab.

The chain recombines TRBV28 with TRBJ1-4, with TRBD1 identical over 8 bases. J was trimmed by 3 bases and V by 2 bases; bases with no gene match: 5. Germline V gene lookup returns CDR1 MDHEN and CDR2 SYDVKM. The CDR3 covers 16 residues. In DNA form, the CDR3 reads TGTGCCAGCAGTTTAGGGACAGGCACACCTAATGAAAAACTGTTTTTT. Translation gives CASSLGTGTPNEKLFF.

This chain connects TRBV6-5 to TRBJ1-4, with D possibly TRBD1 on 5 matching bases. Germline CDR1 reads MNHEY; CDR2 reads SVGAGI. The CDR3 is made up of 15 amino acids. The germline V and J ends were trimmed by 0 bases and 10 bases, with 15 bases remaining between them. The chain's CDR3 is CASSYSAPGRGKLFF. The CDR3 coding sequence is TGTGCCAGCAGTTACTCCGCCCCAGGGCGGGGAAAACTGTTTTTT.

V gene TRBV7-9 combines with J gene TRBJ1-1; 8 bases align to TRBD1. Germline loops: CDR1 SEHNR, CDR2 FQNEAQ (reference sequence). The V segment lost 6 bases and the J segment 1 base; nucleotides outside the gene matches: 7. CDR3 length equals 15 residues. The CDR3 here is CASRPQQGGNTEAFF. The CDR3 DNA follows: TGTGCCAGCAGACCTCAACAGGGGGGGAACACTGAAGCTTTCTTT.